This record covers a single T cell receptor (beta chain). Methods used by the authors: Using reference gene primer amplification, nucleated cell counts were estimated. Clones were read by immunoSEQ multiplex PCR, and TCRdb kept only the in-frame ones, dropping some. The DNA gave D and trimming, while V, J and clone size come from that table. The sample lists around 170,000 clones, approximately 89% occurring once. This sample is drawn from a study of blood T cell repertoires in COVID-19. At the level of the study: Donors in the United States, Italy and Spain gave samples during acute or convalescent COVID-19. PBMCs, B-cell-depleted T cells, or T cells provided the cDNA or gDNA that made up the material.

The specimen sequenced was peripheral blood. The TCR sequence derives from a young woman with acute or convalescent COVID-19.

The CDR3 DNA sequence: TGTGCCAGCAGCTTGTTAGCGGGAGGGCAGGCGGATACGCAGTATTTT. Its protein is CASSLLAGGQADTQYF. V gene TRBV11-2 combines with J gene TRBJ2-3, with 11 bases that match TRBD2. V lost 3 bases, J lost 6 bases, and 8 bases stayed unmatched. The CDR3 sequence is 16 residues long. CDR1 is SGHAT, CDR2 FQNNGV, per germline. The full variable domain, rest sourced from reference TRBV11-2 and TRBJ2-3, is EAGVAQSPRYKIIEKRQSVAFWCNPISGHATLYWYQQILGQGPKLLIQFQNNGVVDDSQLPKDRFSAERLKGVDSTLKIQPAKLEDSAVYLCASSLLAGGQADTQYFGPGTRLTVL.